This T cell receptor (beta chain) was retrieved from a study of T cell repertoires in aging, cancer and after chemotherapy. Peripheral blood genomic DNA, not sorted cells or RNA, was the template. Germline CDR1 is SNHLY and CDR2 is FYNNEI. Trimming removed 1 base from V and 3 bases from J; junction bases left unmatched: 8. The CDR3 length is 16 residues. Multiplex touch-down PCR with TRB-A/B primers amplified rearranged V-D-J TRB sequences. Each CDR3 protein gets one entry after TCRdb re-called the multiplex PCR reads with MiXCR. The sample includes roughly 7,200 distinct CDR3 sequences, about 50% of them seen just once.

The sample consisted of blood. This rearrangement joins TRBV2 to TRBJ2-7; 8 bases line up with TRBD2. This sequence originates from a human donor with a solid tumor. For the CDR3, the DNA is TGTGCCAGCAGTGAAGGCGGACGGCGGGGGGACTACGAGCAGTACTTC. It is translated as CASSEGGRRGDYEQYF.